The clone carrying this T cell receptor (beta chain) was counted between two and nine times. Its antigen is unidentified. This sample is drawn from a study of vaccination and CD4 T cells after COVID-19. About the research overall: Cells were stimulated with overlapping spike peptides from SARS-CoV-2, HCoV-NL63, HCoV-OC43 and HCoV-229E.

Sequenced with the Oncomine TCR Beta short-read assay was DNA taken from cultured CD4+ T cells. Extraction of genomic DNA was performed on cultured CD4+ T cells. TCRdb passed the PCR reads through MiXCR, listing each CDR3 protein once. The sample has some 8,000 distinct CDR3 sequences, about 30% seen once; the top ten hold around 15%. Indicated treatment: roughly ten-day PBMC culture with coronavirus spike peptide pools or control peptides (ViraFEST assay). Collection of the unexposed donor's CD4+ T cells took place before the COVID-19 pandemic (2011-2018). At days 3 and 7, half the medium was exchanged for fresh IL-2 medium. V was trimmed by 4 bases and J by 3 bases, leaving 13 bases between them. Per the germline V gene, CDR1 is SGHDT and CDR2 is YYEEEE. The CDR3 consists of 14 residues.

This clonotype was obtained from a human donor in good health. The rearrangement links TRBV5-6 to TRBJ1-2; a possible D gene is TRBD1 (6 bases). Sequencing was carried out using CD4+ T cells from blood, cultured in vitro. The CDR3 region is CASSRTQGDYGYTF. CDR3 DNA: TGTGCCAGCAGCAGGACACAGGGAGACTATGGCTACACCTTC.